The 5 T cell receptor beta chains in this list originate from one sample, sequenced in a study of low-dose radiotherapy and immunotherapy resistance in tumors. First-strand cDNA relied on TRAV- and TRBV-specific primers spanning alpha and beta chains. The TCRs were subjected to amplification over around 19 PCR cycles employing a constant-region primer in conjunction with a V-primer adapter. TCRdb reanalysed the reads using MiXCR and keeps one entry per CDR3 protein. Of 13,000 to 15,000 distinct CDR3 sequences in the sample, approximately 68% were seen once. The origin of the receptors is a human donor with advanced metastatic prostate, ovarian, gallbladder or colorectal cancer (not recorded which). This table probably holds off-target reads from a library built for another chain.

Points on this clonotype: The junction departs from the called germline gene at one end, perhaps through a read error. This chain connects TRBV2 to TRBJ2-7; no clear D. This CDR3 is 11 amino acids long. Germline CDR1 reads SNHLY; CDR2 reads FYNNEI. Written as DNA, the CDR3 is TGTACCAGCAGTCCGCTTGACGAGCAGTACTTC. Protein sequence: CTSSPLDEQYF.

The V call is TRBV6-4, the J call TRBJ1-2, with 9 bases that match TRBD1. Germline trimming cut 2 bases from V and 7 bases from J; bases unmatched to any gene: 8. The CDR3 is made up of 15 amino acids. Per germline, CDR1 MRHNA and CDR2 SNTAGT. The CDR3 region is CASSDTGQGVGGYTF. The CDR3 bases are TGTGCCAGCAGTGACACGGGACAGGGCGTGGGTGGCTACACCTTC.

This clonotype came up a few times. The chain employs TRBV11-2 and TRBJ2-7, with unresolved D. The CDR3 totals 14 residues. Trimming removed 3 bases from V and 2 bases from J, with 11 bases in between. Germline CDR1 is SGHAT and CDR2 is FQNNGV. CDR3 bases: TGTGCCAGCAGCTTTGTCGACAAGCCCTACGAGCAGTACTTC. Protein sequence: CASSFVDKPYEQYF.

The J gene is TRBJ2-3, the V gene TRBV9; 8 positions agree with TRBD2. Trimming removed 4 bases from V and 6 bases from J; junction bases left unmatched: 4. The germline V gene encodes CDR1 SGDLS and CDR2 YYNGEE. This CDR3 has 13 amino acids. The CDR3 nucleotides are TGTGCCAGCAGCTTGACTAGCGTGGATACGCAGTATTTT. Residues: CASSLTSVDTQYF.

The rearrangement links TRBV10-1 to TRBJ2-5; D possibly matches TRBD1 or TRBD2 (5 bases each). The CDR3 has 15 residues. The germline V and J ends were trimmed by 3 bases and 2 bases, with 13 bases remaining between them. Germline CDR1 is WNHNN and CDR2 is SYGVQD (reference sequence). CDR3 nucleotide sequence: TGCGCCAGCAGTGACCTAGGGACCGGACAAGAGACCCAGTACTTC. Translated: CASSDLGTGQETQYF.